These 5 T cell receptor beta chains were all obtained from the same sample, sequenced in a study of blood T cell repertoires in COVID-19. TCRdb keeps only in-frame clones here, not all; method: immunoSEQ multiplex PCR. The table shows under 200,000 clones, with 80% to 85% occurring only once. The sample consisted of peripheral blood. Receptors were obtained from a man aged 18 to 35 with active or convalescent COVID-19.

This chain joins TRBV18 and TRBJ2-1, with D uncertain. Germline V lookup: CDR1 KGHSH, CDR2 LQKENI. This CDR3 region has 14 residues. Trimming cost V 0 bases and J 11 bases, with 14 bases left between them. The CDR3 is CASSPPADRNQQFF. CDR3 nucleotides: TGTGCCAGCTCACCACCTGCGGATCGAAATCAGCAGTTCTTC.

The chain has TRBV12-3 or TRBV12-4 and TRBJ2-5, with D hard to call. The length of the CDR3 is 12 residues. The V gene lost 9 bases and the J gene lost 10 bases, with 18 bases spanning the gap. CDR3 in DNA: TGTGCCAGTTCTTTGGCCGTAGGCGGCCAGTACTTC. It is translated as CASSLAVGGQYF.

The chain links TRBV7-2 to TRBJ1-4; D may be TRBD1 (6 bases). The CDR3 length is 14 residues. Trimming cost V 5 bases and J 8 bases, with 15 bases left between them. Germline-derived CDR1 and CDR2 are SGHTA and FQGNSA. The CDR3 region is CASSPSGGAEKLFF. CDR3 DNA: TGTGCCAGCAGCCCTAGCGGGGGCGCAGAAAAACTGTTTTTT. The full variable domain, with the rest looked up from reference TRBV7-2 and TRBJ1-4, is GAGVSQSPSNKVTEKGKDVELRCDPISGHTALYWYRQSLGQGLEFLIYFQGNSAPDKSGLPSDRFSAERTGGSVSTLTIQRTQQEDSAVYLCASSPSGGAEKLFFGSGTQLSVL.

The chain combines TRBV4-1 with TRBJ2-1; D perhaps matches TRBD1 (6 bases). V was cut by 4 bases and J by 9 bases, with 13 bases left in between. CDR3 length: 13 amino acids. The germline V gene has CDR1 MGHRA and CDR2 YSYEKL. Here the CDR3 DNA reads TGCGCCAGCAGCCGGACAGAGCGCGGTGAGCAGTTCTTC. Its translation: CASSRTERGEQFF.

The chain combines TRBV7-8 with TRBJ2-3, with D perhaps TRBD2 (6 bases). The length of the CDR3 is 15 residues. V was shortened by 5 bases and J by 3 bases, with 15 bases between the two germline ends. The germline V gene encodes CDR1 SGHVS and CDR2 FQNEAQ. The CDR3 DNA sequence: TGTGCCAGCAGCCATGAACCTCGGGAGACAGATACGCAGTATTTT. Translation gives CASSHEPRETDTQYF.